This T cell receptor (beta chain) was found in a study of T cells after yellow fever vaccination. The study's findings and limits: The study re-detected most primary-vaccination clones after the booster (around 96% CD4, 85% to 90% CD8). The CD4 and CD8 compartments had a small share of their clonotypes in common. Repertoires sorted by FACS could include abundant clonotypes that are contaminants from the bulk population.

This clonotype turned up a few times. The CDR3 is made up of 16 amino acids. V was clipped by 5 bases and J by 2 bases, with 15 bases between them. 5'RACE template switching produced TCR cDNA carrying a universal primer site and UMIs. From the 5' RACE reads, TCRdb called clonotypes with MiXCR, one entry per CDR3 protein. The data hold 65,000 to 90,000 distinct CDR3 sequences, with about an eighth observed a single time. The chain has TRBV12-3 or TRBV12-4 and TRBJ1-4; the D is unclear. The source is a young man who received the YFV17D yellow fever vaccine. The sequenced sample was CD8+ T cells not binding an NS4B(214-222) dextramer, sorted from PBMCs, obtained less than 25 days after the first yellow fever vaccination. CDR3 loop: CASSHLMERTNEKLFF. CDR3 in DNA: TGTGCCAGCAGTCATCTAATGGAGAGGACTAATGAAAAACTGTTTTTT.